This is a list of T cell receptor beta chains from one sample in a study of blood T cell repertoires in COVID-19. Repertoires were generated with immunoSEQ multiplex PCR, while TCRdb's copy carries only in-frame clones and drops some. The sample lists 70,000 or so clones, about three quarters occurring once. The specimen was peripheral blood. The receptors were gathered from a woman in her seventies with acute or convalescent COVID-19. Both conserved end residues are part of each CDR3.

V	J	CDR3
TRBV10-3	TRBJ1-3	CAIRRGDISGNTIYF
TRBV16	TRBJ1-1	CASTNTRERRTEAFF
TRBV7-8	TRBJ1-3	CATWEVAAGNTIYF
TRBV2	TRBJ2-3	CASNRQGLTDTQYF
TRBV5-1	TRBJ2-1	CASSSAGTENEQFF
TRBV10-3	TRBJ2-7	CAISESGQYQAEQYF
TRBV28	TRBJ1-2	CASSSGTDPYYGYTF
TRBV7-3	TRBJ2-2	CASSQFHRADANTGELFF
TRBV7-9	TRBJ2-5	CASSLGDSKQETQYF
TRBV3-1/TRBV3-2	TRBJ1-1	CASSRNRGGRNTEAFF
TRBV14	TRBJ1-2	CASSQVDRNYYGYTF
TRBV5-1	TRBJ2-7	CASSLGGGAKYEQYF
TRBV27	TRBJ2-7	CASSLRDTSYEQYF
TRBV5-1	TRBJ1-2	CASSSQGMGGYTF
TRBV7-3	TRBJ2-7	CASSLTWLAGPPSPYEQYF
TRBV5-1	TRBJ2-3	CASAPGGGDTQYF
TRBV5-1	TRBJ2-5	CASSSGLAEPQETQYF
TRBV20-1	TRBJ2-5	CSASPMAGGLQETQYF
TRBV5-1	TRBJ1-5	CASSIGTGGPNQPQHF
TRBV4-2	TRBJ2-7	CASSLKGGADVDEQYF
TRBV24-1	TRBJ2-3	CATSDHTGTGLSTDTQYF
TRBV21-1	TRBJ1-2	CASSSGQCLYGYTF
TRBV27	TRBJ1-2	CASSRGGESYGYTF
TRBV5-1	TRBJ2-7	CASSSGTDPREQYF
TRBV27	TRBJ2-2	CASSPGGGYEELFF
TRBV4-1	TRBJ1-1	CASSQTPALNTEAFF
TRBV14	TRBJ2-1	CASSQPRGQGVNEQFF
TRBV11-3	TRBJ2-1	CASSGTGGREQFF
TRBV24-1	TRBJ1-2	CATSDPGQRSGYTF
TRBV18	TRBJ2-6	CASSPPTGPGANVLTF
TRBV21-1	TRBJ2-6	CASSKVGAIADGANVLTF
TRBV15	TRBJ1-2	CATSRGTAGWNNYGYTF
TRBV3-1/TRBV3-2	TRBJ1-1	CASSLSQGRGEAFF
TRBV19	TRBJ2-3	CASSIWEDTQYF
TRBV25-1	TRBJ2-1	CASSEGGWYSYNEQFF
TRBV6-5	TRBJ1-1	CASSYPGGGWGTEAFF
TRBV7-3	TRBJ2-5	CASSPGGQETQYF